These 23 T cell receptor beta chains came from one sample sequenced in a study of OX40 agonist ivuxolimab in advanced cancers. Method: immunoSEQ multiplex PCR; TCRdb's copy keeps in-frame clones and lacks some. The profile shows 90,000 to 100,000 clones, 85% to 90% of them singletons. Sequenced here: CD4+ or CD8+ T cells sorted from blood, sampled in a trial of the OX40 agonist ivuxolimab. Every receptor here comes from an adult with an advanced solid tumor such as melanoma, head and neck, liver or kidney cancer.

The chain joins TRBV14 to TRBJ1-1, with D possibly TRBD1 on 5 matching bases. Trimming left V 3 bases short and J 7 bases short, with 6 bases between. CDR1 and CDR2 (germline): SGHDN, FVKESK. This CDR3 spans 11 amino acids. As DNA, the CDR3 is TGTGCCAGCAGCCAGAGGGGTGAAGCTTTCTTT. Translating gives CASSQRGEAFF.

CDR3 amino acids: CASSDRAHSYEQYF. The CDR3 nucleotides are TGTGCCAGCAGTGACAGAGCGCACTCCTACGAGCAGTACTTC. V usage is TRBV2 and J usage is TRBJ2-7; D is unresolved. The CDR3 is 14 amino acids. Germline V gene lookup returns CDR1 SNHLY and CDR2 FYNNEI. Trimming pared 3 bases from V and 0 bases from J, leaving 9 bases between.

The V gene is TRBV5-6, the J gene TRBJ2-7; no firm D call. V was trimmed by 0 bases and J by 1 base, leaving 8 bases between them. Germline CDR1 is SGHDT and CDR2 is YYEEEE. The CDR3 runs to 14 residues. CDR3 loop: CASSLGRRSYEQYF. In DNA form, the CDR3 reads TGTGCCAGCAGCTTGGGTCGGAGATCCTACGAGCAGTACTTC.

DNA for the CDR3: TGTGCCACCAGCCCGAGCGGGGCCCGCACTGAAGCTTTCTTT. Residues: CATSPSGARTEAFF. The chain couples TRBV15 to TRBJ1-1; D perhaps matches TRBD1 (5 bases). Germline CDR1 LNHNV, CDR2 YYDKDF (reference sequence). V shed 5 bases and J shed 4 bases, with 14 bases lying between them. This CDR3 has 14 residues.

This rearrangement joins TRBV7-9 to TRBJ2-5; no reliable D call. Germline lookup yields CDR1 SEHNR and CDR2 FQNEAQ (reference sequence). The CDR3 loop spans 14 amino acids. V lost 2 bases, J lost 4 bases, and 11 bases lay in between. The CDR3 DNA reads as TGTGCCAGCAGCTTAATGGTCAGAAGAGAGACCCAGTACTTC. Its protein is CASSLMVRRETQYF.

The genes are TRBV19 and TRBJ2-5; D is perhaps TRBD1 (5 bases). Germline CDR1 is LNHDA and CDR2 is SQIVND (reference sequence). V dropped 3 bases and J dropped 3 bases, with 8 bases sitting between them. This CDR3 contains 13 residues. CDR3 DNA sequence: TGTGCCAGTAGTATGTCCAGGGAAGAGACCCAGTACTTC. Translated: CASSMSREETQYF.

The genes are TRBV5-6 and TRBJ2-7; 9 bases match TRBD2. CDR3 length: 16 amino acids. Germline loops: CDR1 SGHDT, CDR2 YYEEEE. J lost 0 bases, V lost 2 bases, and 6 bases had no gene match. CDR3 in DNA: TGTGCCAGCAGCTTCGCGAGGACTAGCGCCTCCTACGAGCAGTACTTC. This sequence encodes CASSFARTSASYEQYF.

This rearrangement joins TRBV7-2 to TRBJ1-5, with D possibly TRBD1 on 5 matching bases. CDR1 SGHTA and CDR2 FQGNSA come from the germline V gene. Deletions cut 4 bases from V and 1 base from J, with 8 bases between. The length of the CDR3 is 14 residues. The CDR3 protein is CASSSDISNQPQHF. The CDR3 DNA is TGTGCCAGCAGCTCGGACATAAGCAATCAGCCCCAGCATTTT.

This clone was found a few times. The V gene is TRBV30, the J gene TRBJ1-2; no definite D call. Germline lookup yields CDR1 GTSNPN and CDR2 SVGIG (reference sequence). CDR3 length: 13 residues. V lost 1 base to trimming and J lost 4 bases, with 10 bases between them. The CDR3 bases are TGTGCCTGGAGTGGTCCAGGTAGCTATGGCTACACCTTC. Residues: CAWSGPGSYGYTF.

The chain employs TRBV5-8 and TRBJ2-7; the match to TRBD1 covers 9 bases. CDR1 and CDR2 (germline): SGHTS, YDEGEE. This CDR3 has 14 residues. Germline trimming cut 4 bases from V and 9 bases from J; bases unmatched to any gene: 11. CDR3 in DNA: TGTGCCAGCAGCCCGAGAGACAGGGGGTTGCGGCAGTACTTC. Its translation is CASSPRDRGLRQYF.

This clone appeared a single time. This chain joins TRBV28 and TRBJ1-2; perhaps TRBD1 as D (5 bases). Trimming shortened V by 6 bases and J by 3 bases, and 11 bases separated the two germline ends. The CDR3 has 13 amino acids. Germline assignment: CDR1 MDHEN and CDR2 SYDVKM. The CDR3 sequence: CASRIQADYGYTF. The CDR3 DNA reads as TGTGCCAGCAGGATACAGGCAGACTATGGCTACACCTTC.

The chain couples TRBV5-8 to TRBJ1-1; 8 bases match TRBD1. J was trimmed by 4 bases and V by 3 bases; bases with no gene match: 8. The germline gives CDR1 SGHTS, CDR2 YDEGEE. The CDR3 consists of 15 residues. The CDR3 reads CASSSGQGTATEAFF. CDR3 in DNA: TGTGCCAGCAGCTCTGGACAGGGTACGGCCACTGAAGCTTTCTTT. The complete variable domain, with remaining parts taken from reference TRBV5-8 and TRBJ1-1, reads EAGVTQSPTHLIKTRGQQATLRCSPISGHTSVYWYQQALGLGLQFLLWYDEGEERNRGNFPPRFSGRQFPNYSSELNVNALELEDSALYLCASSSGQGTATEAFFGQGTRLTVV.

The CDR3 nucleotides are TGCAGCGTTAAACTTCCGTCTTCCTACAATGAGCAGTTCTTC. This sequence encodes CSVKLPSSYNEQFF. The rearrangement joins TRBV29-1 to TRBJ2-1; D is unclear. The ends were cut back, 5 bases at V and 1 base at J, with 12 bases in the middle. Looked up from germline, CDR1 is SQVTM and CDR2 is ANQGSEA. The CDR3 loop spans 14 amino acids.

Only a few counts were recorded for this clone. The gene calls are TRBV6-5 and TRBJ1-2; TRBD1 is a possible D gene (6 bases). Trimming stripped 4 bases from V and 8 bases from J, with 20 bases between. The CDR3 length is 15 residues. Germline V gives CDR1 MNHEY, CDR2 SVGAGI. The CDR3 region is CASSLLEGRGQGYTF. The CDR3 DNA sequence: TGTGCCAGCAGTTTACTCGAAGGCAGGGGCCAGGGCTACACCTTC.

V usage is TRBV11-3 and J usage is TRBJ2-5; 9 bases fit TRBD1. Germline loops: CDR1 SGHNT, CDR2 YENEEA. There are 14 residues in the CDR3. With V trimmed by 5 bases and J by 7 bases, 8 bases remained unmatched. CDR3 sequence (DNA): TGTGCCAGCAGCCCGGACAGGGGCGGTGGGACCCAGTACTTC. Protein: CASSPDRGGGTQYF.

The V gene is TRBV6-1, the J gene TRBJ1-2; 7 bases match TRBD1. The junction had 10 bases not matched to a gene; V was cut back by 8 bases and J by 7 bases. Germline values: CDR1 MNHNS, CDR2 SASEGT. The CDR3 runs to 13 residues. CDR3 region: CASHLQDRAGYTF. DNA of the CDR3: TGTGCCAGCCATCTCCAAGACAGGGCTGGCTACACCTTC.

The chain has TRBV27 and TRBJ1-2; 7 nucleotides align to TRBD1. This CDR3 comprises 20 residues. Germline trimming cut 1 base from V and 0 bases from J; bases unmatched to any gene: 17. The germline V gene encodes CDR1 MNHEY and CDR2 SMNVEV (reference sequence). CDR3 protein: CASSLYFFGPVGQPNYGYTF. CDR3 in DNA: TGTGCCAGCAGTTTATATTTTTTCGGGCCTGTGGGACAGCCTAACTATGGCTACACCTTC.

The rearrangement links TRBV19 to TRBJ2-7; D not resolved. CDR3 length: 13 amino acids. Per germline, CDR1 LNHDA and CDR2 SQIVND (reference sequence). V was trimmed by 9 bases and J by 5 bases, leaving 17 bases between them. The CDR3 region has the DNA TGTGCCAGACCGGACGGGCCGGCCCACGAGCAGTACTTC. It specifies CARPDGPAHEQYF. The full variable domain, completed using reference TRBV19 and TRBJ2-7, is DGGITQSPKYLFRKEGQNVTLSCEQNLNHDAMYWYRQDPGQGLRLIYYSQIVNDFQKGDIAEGYSVSREKKESFPLTVTSAQKNPTAFYLCARPDGPAHEQYFGPGTRLTVT.

The chain joins TRBV6-1 to TRBJ2-1; 8 bases match TRBD2. This CDR3 contains 15 residues. Trimming removed 10 bases from V and 1 base from J; junction bases left unmatched: 9. From germline, CDR1 is MNHNS and CDR2 SASEGT. DNA of the CDR3: TGTGCCACCAGACCCCAGCGGGAGTCCTACAATGAGCAGTTCTTC. It specifies CATRPQRESYNEQFF.

This chain links TRBV7-2 with TRBJ2-7, with D uncertain. Looked up from germline, CDR1 is SGHTA and CDR2 is FQGNSA. The CDR3 is 13 residues long. With 6 bases removed from V and 6 bases from J, the gap between germline ends came to 15 bases. The CDR3 bases are TGTGCCAGCAGTATAGTCGCTTCTCCCGAGCAGTACTTC. Translation gives CASSIVASPEQYF.

This rearrangement joins TRBV28 to TRBJ2-6; TRBD2 is a possible D gene (6 bases). CDR1 MDHEN and CDR2 SYDVKM come from the germline V gene. Trimming pared 7 bases from V and 4 bases from J, leaving 11 bases between. The CDR3 loop spans 14 amino acids. In nucleotides, the CDR3 is TGTGCCAGCACTTCCGGAGGGGGGGCCAACGTCCTGACTTTC. This sequence encodes CASTSGGGANVLTF.

The chain couples TRBV7-2 to TRBJ1-5; perhaps TRBD1 as D (6 bases). CDR3 length: 16 amino acids. The germline V gene encodes CDR1 SGHTA and CDR2 FQGNSA. Trimming left V 3 bases short and J 2 bases short, with 14 bases between. Here the CDR3 reads CASSLGGGTGNQPQHF. In nucleotides, the CDR3 is TGTGCCAGCAGCTTGGGAGGGGGAACGGGCAATCAGCCCCAGCATTTT.

The table lists this clone with a count of one. The chain couples TRBV5-5 to TRBJ2-1; TRBD2 might be the D (6 bases). This CDR3 comprises 14 residues. V was clipped by 2 bases and J by 4 bases, with 10 bases between them. The germline gives CDR1 SGHKS, CDR2 YYEKEE (reference sequence). As DNA, the CDR3 is TGTGCCAGCAGCTTCACCGGGACTTACAATGAGCAGTTCTTC. Protein: CASSFTGTYNEQFF. Full variable domain (remainder filled in from reference TRBV5-5 and TRBJ2-1): DAGVTQSPTHLIKTRGQQVTLRCSPISGHKSVSWYQQVLGQGPQFIFQYYEKEERGRGNFPDRFSARQFPNYSSELNVNALLLGDSALYLCASSFTGTYNEQFFGPGTRLTVL.